Below, one TCR beta chain is given with its context. The antigen is undetermined. This CDR3 is built from 14 residues. Germline V lookup: CDR1 SGHRS, CDR2 YFSETQ. Trimming cost V 1 base and J 1 base, with 8 bases left between them. This sample was included in a study of naive and memory T cell subsets. Whole-study results and caveats: Especially in CD8 cells, naive repertoires contained a few larger clonotypes, possibly CD45RA-re-expressing memory cells.

Both TRBC1 and TRBC2 were covered by a beta constant-region primer of two equimolar oligonucleotides. Nested alpha and beta constant-region primers with the SP2 primer drove four PCR rounds on ligated cDNA. TCRdb ran MiXCR on the UMI-ligation and nested PCR reads and lists one entry per CDR3 protein. The sample carries about 160,000 distinct CDR3 sequences, roughly 22% recorded once. The sequence was obtained from a human donor in good health. V gene TRBV5-1 combines with J gene TRBJ1-1; D ambiguous. The material sequenced was naive CD4+ T cells from blood. CDR3 sequence: CASSLNTQNTEAFF. CDR3 sequence (DNA): TGCGCCAGCAGCTTGAACACGCAGAACACTGAAGCTTTCTTT.